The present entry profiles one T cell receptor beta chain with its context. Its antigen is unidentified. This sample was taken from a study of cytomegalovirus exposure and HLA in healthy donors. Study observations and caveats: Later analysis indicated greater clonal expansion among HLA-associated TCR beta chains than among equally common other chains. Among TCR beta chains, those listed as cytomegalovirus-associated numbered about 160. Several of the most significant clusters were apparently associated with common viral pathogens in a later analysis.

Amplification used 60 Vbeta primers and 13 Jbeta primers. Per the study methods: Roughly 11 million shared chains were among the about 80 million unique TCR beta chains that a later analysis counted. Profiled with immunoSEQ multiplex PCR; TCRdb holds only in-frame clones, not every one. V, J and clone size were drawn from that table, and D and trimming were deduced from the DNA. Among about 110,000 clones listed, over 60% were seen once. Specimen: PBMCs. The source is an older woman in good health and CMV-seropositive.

In DNA, the CDR3 is TGTGCCAGCAGCTTTAGCGGACAGGGGTTTGGCGAGCAGTACTTC. Its protein product is CASSFSGQGFGEQYF. The chain uses TRBV5-5 and TRBJ2-7; 9 bases fit TRBD1. The CDR3 runs 15 residues. V lost 2 bases and J lost 6; bases outside the gene matches: 9. Germline CDR1 and CDR2: SGHKS and YYEKEE (reference sequence). Drawing the rest from reference TRBV5-5 and TRBJ2-7, the complete variable domain is DAGVTQSPTHLIKTRGQQVTLRCSPISGHKSVSWYQQVLGQGPQFIFQYYEKEERGRGNFPDRFSARQFPNYSSELNVNALLLGDSALYLCASSFSGQGFGEQYFGPGTRLTVT.